A selection of T cell receptor beta chains follows, all from one sample in a study of shared clonotypes between healthy human individuals. The repertoire was sequenced with immunoSEQ multiplex PCR; TCRdb's copy has only in-frame clones and lacks some. Among about 2.3 million clones listed, 85% to 95% were seen once. Sequencing used naive CD4+ T cells from PBMCs. The receptors derive from a man aged 18 to 30 in good health. Some clones in this sample may be carry-over from other donors' samples. CDR3s include the opening cysteine and the closing phenylalanine or tryptophan. D genes are given only for firm matches. Only some rows state a clone size, as once, few, many or a class for expanded clones.

J,size,V,D,CDR3,DNA
TRBJ2-2,once,TRBV5-1,TRBD2,CASSLTVAGTGELFF,TGCGCCAGCAGCTTAACTGTAGCGGGAACCGGGGAGCTGTTTTTT
TRBJ2-3,.,TRBV15,.,CATSRDDTDTDTQYF,TGTGCCACCAGCAGAGATGACACCGACACAGATACGCAGTATTTT
TRBJ2-2,.,TRBV30,.,CAWSGAGSTGELFF,TGTGCCTGGAGTGGGGCGGGCAGCACCGGGGAGCTGTTTTTT
TRBJ1-3,.,TRBV29-1,.,CSVVVRGSGNTIYF,TGCAGCGTTGTTGTTCGGGGCTCTGGAAACACCATATATTTT
TRBJ2-4,.,TRBV5-1,.,CASSLVGENIQYF,TGCGCCAGCAGCTTGGTTGGGGAGAACATTCAGTACTTC
TRBJ1-4,.,TRBV15,TRBD1,CATSFSTGANEKLFF,TGTGCCACCAGCTTTTCGACAGGGGCCAATGAAAAACTGTTTTTT
TRBJ2-7,.,TRBV11-3,.,CASSPGPYYEQYF,TGTGCCAGCAGCCCCGGACCCTACTACGAGCAGTACTTC
TRBJ1-2,few,TRBV28,.,CASTTLVNYGYTF,TGTGCCAGCACCACTCTGGTTAACTATGGCTACACCTTC
TRBJ2-1,.,TRBV27,TRBD1,CASSFRGRDNEQFF,TGTGCCAGCAGTTTCAGGGGGCGGGACAATGAGCAGTTCTTC
TRBJ2-7,.,TRBV28,TRBD2,CASSSPRLAAYYEQYF,TGTGCCAGCAGTTCCCCCAGACTAGCGGCTTACTACGAGCAGTACTTC
TRBJ2-7,.,TRBV7-2,TRBD2,CASTLSTSGGGASYEQYF,TGTGCCAGCACCTTATCGACTAGCGGGGGGGGCGCCTCCTACGAGCAGTACTTC
TRBJ2-7,.,TRBV12-2,.,CASPAGPHEQYF,TGTGCAAGTCCAGCGGGACCCCACGAGCAGTACTTC
TRBJ1-4,.,TRBV6-5,TRBD1,CASSYGTGMREKLFF,TGTGCCAGCAGTTACGGGACAGGGATGAGAGAAAAACTGTTTTTT
TRBJ2-3,.,TRBV4-2,TRBD2,CASSRAGAGGEDTQYF,TGTGCCAGCAGCCGCGCCGGGGCGGGAGGGGAGGATACGCAGTATTTT
TRBJ2-3,.,TRBV7-3,TRBD2,CASSLLPSGPITDTQYF,TGTGCCAGCAGCTTACTTCCTAGCGGGCCTATTACAGATACGCAGTATTTT
TRBJ2-5,.,TRBV7-2,TRBD2,CASSLGLAVETQYF,TGTGCCAGCAGCTTAGGGCTAGCGGTAGAGACCCAGTACTTC
TRBJ2-2,.,TRBV28,.,CASSFASPTGELFF,TGTGCCAGCAGTTTTGCCTCCCCTACAGGGGAGCTGTTTTTT
TRBJ1-2,.,TRBV5-8,.,CASSLVSGDGYTF,TGTGCCAGCAGCTTGGTATCGGGTGATGGCTACACCTTC
TRBJ2-5,once,TRBV7-2,.,CASSLERKETQYF,TGTGCCAGCAGCTTGGAACGGAAAGAGACCCAGTACTTC
TRBJ2-4,.,TRBV2,TRBD1,CAGGQGDIQYF,TGTGCCGGGGGACAGGGTGACATTCAGTACTTC
TRBJ1-4,.,TRBV5-1,.,CASSLSSTNEKLFF,TGCGCCAGCAGCTTAAGTTCCACGAATGAAAAACTGTTTTTT
TRBJ2-1,.,TRBV18,.,CASSPDVAHRGGEQFF,TGTGCCAGCTCACCGGATGTAGCCCACCGGGGCGGTGAGCAGTTCTTC
TRBJ2-7,.,TRBV10-3,.,CAISESSPPLGSYEQYF,TGTGCCATCAGTGAGTCCTCCCCCCCACTCGGCTCCTACGAGCAGTACTTC
TRBJ2-7,.,TRBV11-2,TRBD1,CASSLVGTGYEQYF,TGTGCCAGCAGCTTAGTGGGGACAGGGTACGAGCAGTACTTC
TRBJ2-3,.,TRBV2,.,CASSVRGRGPDTQYF,TGTGCCAGCAGTGTTCGGGGCCGGGGGCCAGATACGCAGTATTTT
TRBJ1-3,.,TRBV15,.,CATSRGGGKGAGNTIYF,TGTGCCACCAGCAGAGGTGGGGGCAAGGGAGCTGGAAACACCATATATTTT
TRBJ2-7,.,TRBV5-1,TRBD1,CASSAGTGGEQYF,TGCGCCAGCAGCGCCGGGACAGGGGGCGAGCAGTACTTC
TRBJ2-1,.,TRBV28,.,CAIRRSSYNEQFF,TGTGCCATCCGTAGGAGCTCCTACAATGAGCAGTTCTTC
TRBJ2-3,.,TRBV25-1,.,CASSGPTDTQYF,TGTGCCAGCAGTGGTCCCACAGATACGCAGTATTTT
TRBJ2-3,.,TRBV28,.,CASSLSGVGDTQYF,TGTGCCAGCAGTTTATCAGGTGTCGGAGATACGCAGTATTTT
TRBJ2-2,.,TRBV6-5,.,CASSYFGGGGELFF,TGTGCCAGCAGTTACTTTGGGGGCGGCGGGGAGCTGTTTTTT
TRBJ1-2,.,TRBV6-1,.,CASSSFGRVGHGYTF,TGTGCCAGCAGCTCATTTGGTAGGGTAGGCCATGGCTACACCTTC
TRBJ1-2,.,TRBV7-3,.,CASTQSMGYTF,TGTGCCAGCACTCAAAGCATGGGCTACACCTTC
TRBJ2-1,.,TRBV9,TRBD2,CASSPLAGAYNEQFF,TGTGCCAGCAGCCCCCTAGCGGGAGCCTACAATGAGCAGTTCTTC
TRBJ1-2,.,TRBV6-6,.,CASSSLSYGYTF,TGTGCCAGCAGCTCCCTGTCATATGGCTACACCTTC
TRBJ1-1,.,TRBV7-2,.,CASSLERLTEAFF,TGTGCCAGCAGCTTAGAGAGGCTCACTGAAGCTTTCTTT
TRBJ1-3,.,TRBV27,.,CASSPMGMGNTIYF,TGTGCCAGCAGTCCTATGGGGATGGGAAACACCATATATTTT
TRBJ1-4,.,TRBV7-2,.,CASRLIKTKLFF,TGTGCCAGCAGGTTAATAAAGACCAAACTGTTTTTT
TRBJ1-2,.,TRBV7-2,.,CASSLGGGTYGYTF,TGTGCCAGCAGCTTAGGGGGCGGAACCTATGGCTACACCTTC
TRBJ1-5,.,TRBV28,TRBD1,CASSPGQYTQHF,TGTGCCAGCAGTCCGGGACAGTATACCCAGCATTTT
TRBJ2-2,.,TRBV11-3,.,CASSQMGHRNTGELFF,TGTGCCAGCAGCCAGATGGGACATCGGAACACCGGGGAGCTGTTTTTT
TRBJ2-1,.,TRBV4-1,.,CASSQEGLDEQFF,TGCGCCAGCAGCCAGGAAGGGCTGGATGAGCAGTTCTTC
TRBJ2-7,.,TRBV7-2,.,CASSPSGGAYEQYF,TGTGCCAGCTCCCCTTCAGGCGGGGCCTACGAGCAGTACTTC
TRBJ1-4,.,TRBV7-9,.,CASSYDRGREKLFF,TGTGCCAGCAGCTACGATAGGGGCCGGGAAAAACTGTTTTTT
TRBJ2-3,.,TRBV7-9,TRBD2,CASSAGGSGTDTQYF,TGTGCCAGCAGCGCGGGGGGTTCGGGCACAGATACGCAGTATTTT
TRBJ2-3,.,TRBV29-1,.,CSVGRDGGDTQYF,TGCAGCGTTGGCCGGGACGGCGGGGATACGCAGTATTTT
TRBJ1-1,.,TRBV6-1,TRBD1,CASSEGRDRGPQNFNTEAFF,TGTGCCAGCAGTGAGGGCCGGGACAGGGGGCCCCAGAACTTTAACACTGAAGCTTTCTTT
TRBJ1-1,few,TRBV28,.,CASSPGTSNTEAFF,TGTGCCAGCAGTCCAGGGACCTCGAACACTGAAGCTTTCTTT
TRBJ1-1,.,TRBV6-1,.,CAILNRATNTEAFF,TGTGCCATCTTAAACCGGGCTACGAACACTGAAGCTTTCTTT
TRBJ1-2,few,TRBV27,TRBD1,CASSQTGEGGYTF,TGTGCCAGCAGCCAAACAGGGGAGGGTGGCTACACCTTC
TRBJ1-2,.,TRBV7-2,.,CASSAAWAVTF,TGTGCCAGCAGCGCCGCGTGGGCAGTCACCTTC
TRBJ1-1,.,TRBV7-9,TRBD1,CASSQDRVGTEAFF,TGTGCCAGCAGCCAGGACAGGGTGGGCACTGAAGCTTTCTTT
TRBJ2-1,once,TRBV28,TRBD2,CASSLAGLLYNEQFF,TGTGCCAGCAGTTTAGCGGGACTACTCTACAATGAGCAGTTCTTC
TRBJ1-3,.,TRBV5-1,.,CASSLDGGRRPGNTIYF,TGCGCCAGCAGCTTGGATGGAGGCCGCCGTCCTGGAAACACCATATATTTT
TRBJ2-3,once,TRBV4-1,.,CASSQRGTRTDTQYF,TGCGCCAGCAGCCAAAGAGGGACTCGCACAGATACGCAGTATTTT
TRBJ2-7,.,TRBV6-6,.,CASWDRHYEQYF,TGTGCCAGCTGGGACCGCCACTACGAGCAGTACTTC